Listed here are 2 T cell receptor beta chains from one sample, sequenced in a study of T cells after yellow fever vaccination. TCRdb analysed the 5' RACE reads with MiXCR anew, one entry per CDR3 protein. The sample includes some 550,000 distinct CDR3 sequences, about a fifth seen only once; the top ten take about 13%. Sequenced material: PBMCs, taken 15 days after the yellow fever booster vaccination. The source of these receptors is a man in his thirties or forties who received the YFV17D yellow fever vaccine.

This chain's CDR3 is CASRRQVGLAGGYEQYF. CDR3 DNA sequence: TGTGCCAGCAGACGACAAGTGGGACTAGCGGGAGGCTACGAGCAGTACTTC. The chain couples TRBV7-2 to TRBJ2-7, with TRBD2 identical over 15 bases. Germline V lookup: CDR1 SGHTA, CDR2 FQGNSA. V shed 6 bases, J shed 3 bases, and the junction held 9 bases outside the gene matches. The CDR3 has 17 amino acids. Complete variable domain (other parts from reference TRBV7-2 and TRBJ2-7): GAGVSQSPSNKVTEKGKDVELRCDPISGHTALYWYRQSLGQGLEFLIYFQGNSAPDKSGLPSDRFSAERTGGSVSTLTIQRTQQEDSAVYLCASRRQVGLAGGYEQYFGPGTRLTVT.

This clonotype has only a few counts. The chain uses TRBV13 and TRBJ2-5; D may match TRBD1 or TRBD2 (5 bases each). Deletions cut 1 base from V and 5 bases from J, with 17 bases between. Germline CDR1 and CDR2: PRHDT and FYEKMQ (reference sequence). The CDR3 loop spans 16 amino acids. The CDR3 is CASSLAGSGLGETQYF. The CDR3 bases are TGTGCCAGCAGCTTAGCAGGGAGCGGCCTAGGGGAGACCCAGTACTTC.